These 27 T cell receptor beta chains originate from one sample sequenced in a study of untreated major depressive disorder. Sequencing used immunoSEQ multiplex PCR; TCRdb keeps in-frame clones, though not all of them. The sample consists of 20,000 to 25,000 clones, about 90% of them appearing once. The sequenced material came from CD4+ T cells from PBMCs. These receptors all stem from a woman between 40 and 55 years old in good health.

The chain combines TRBV7-9 with TRBJ1-4; 8 bases map to TRBD1. V shed 4 bases, J shed 3 bases, and the junction held 10 bases outside the gene matches. Germline V gene data show CDR1 as SEHNR and CDR2 as FQNEAQ (reference sequence). CDR3 length: 17 amino acids. The DNA of the CDR3 is TGTGCCAGCAGCTCAATCAATGACAGGGGAGCTAATGAAAAACTGTTTTTT. Translated: CASSSINDRGANEKLFF.

This clone has just one count. The germline gene is not matched at one end of the junction; a read error may be the cause. This chain joins TRBV10-1 and TRBJ1-1, with D perhaps matching TRBD1 (6 bases). From germline, CDR1 is WNHNN and CDR2 SYGVQD (reference sequence). CDR3 length: 14 residues. CDR3 protein: CASNGGRLNTEAFF. Written as DNA, the CDR3 is TGCGCCTCCAACGGGGGGCGCCTGAATACTGAAGCTTTCTTT.

This clone was picked up one time. V is TRBV7-2 and J is TRBJ1-5, with D possibly matching TRBD1 (5 bases). V dropped 3 bases and J dropped 6 bases, with 12 bases sitting between them. Per germline, CDR1 SGHTA and CDR2 FQGNSA. This CDR3 comprises 14 residues. The CDR3 DNA is TGTGCCAGCAGCTTTATGGGTGGGGGTCAGCCCCAGCATTTT. This encodes CASSFMGGGQPQHF.

In its sample, this clone was seen once. CDR3 region: CAISEGTPGGELFF. For the CDR3, the DNA is TGTGCCATCAGTGAAGGGACCCCTGGAGGGGAGCTGTTTTTT. The chain recombines TRBV10-3 with TRBJ2-2; the D call may be TRBD1 or TRBD2 (5 bases each). Germline V gene sequence: CDR1 ENHRY, CDR2 SYGVKD. Trimming left V 3 bases short and J 8 bases short, with 13 bases between. There are 14 residues in the CDR3.

The rearrangement joins TRBV30 to TRBJ2-1; D remains unclear. This CDR3 contains 13 residues. Germline V CDR1 and CDR2: GTSNPN, SVGIG (reference sequence). V was pared by 5 bases and J by 4 bases, with 12 bases between. For the CDR3, the DNA is TGTGCCTGGGAGAAGGCTAGGTACAATGAGCAGTTCTTC. Residues: CAWEKARYNEQFF.

This clone was counted a single time. The chain uses TRBV5-6 and TRBJ2-5; perhaps TRBD1 as D (6 bases). Germline loops: CDR1 SGHDT, CDR2 YYEEEE. The CDR3 is made up of 12 amino acids. The V and J ends lost 5 bases and 5 bases respectively, with 10 bases between them. The DNA of the CDR3 is TGTGCCAGCAGGCGTACAGGGGAGACCCAGTACTTC. It codes for CASRRTGETQYF.

The V call is TRBV2, the J call TRBJ2-5, with no clear D. The CDR3 spans 14 residues. V lost 7 bases and J 0 bases, leaving 12 bases between the germline ends. CDR1 SNHLY and CDR2 FYNNEI come from the germline V gene. The CDR3 DNA is TGTGCCAGCATCCGGTCAGAGTACCAAGAGACCCAGTACTTC. Translated: CASIRSEYQETQYF.

V is TRBV19 and J is TRBJ1-2; TRBD1 matches at 8 bases. The CDR3 covers 12 residues. Germline CDR1 LNHDA, CDR2 SQIVND (reference sequence). V shed 7 bases and J 8 bases; nucleotides not matched to a gene: 6. Here the CDR3 reads CASTPGGGGYTF. CDR3 nucleotide sequence: TGTGCCAGTACCCCAGGGGGCGGCGGCTACACCTTC.

The chain recombines TRBV6-1 with TRBJ1-3; D is ambiguous. V gave up 7 bases and J gave up 0 bases, with 7 bases separating them. This CDR3 region has 13 residues. The germline V gene encodes CDR1 MNHNS and CDR2 SASEGT. As DNA, the CDR3 is TGTGCCAGCACACACACCTCTGGAAACACCATATATTTT. This codes for CASTHTSGNTIYF.

The V gene is TRBV30, the J gene TRBJ2-3; 8 bases match TRBD2. V was clipped by 0 bases and J by 6 bases; unmatched bases: 14. The germline CDR1 and CDR2 sequences are GTSNPN and SVGIG (reference sequence). CDR3 size: 17 residues. CDR3 in amino acids: CAWSVSGLAGRGDTQYF. The CDR3 nucleotides read TGTGCCTGGAGTGTATCCGGGTTAGCGGGGAGGGGGGATACGCAGTATTTT.

CDR3 sequence (DNA): TGTGCCAGCAGCCAAGACGGTACTAGCAATCAGCCCCAGCATTTT. It translates to CASSQDGTSNQPQHF. The rearrangement uses TRBV4-2 and TRBJ1-5; no reliable D call. The germline V gene has CDR1 LGHNA and CDR2 YNFKEQ. Trimming shortened V by 0 bases and J by 0 bases, and 6 bases separated the two germline ends. The CDR3 extends over 15 amino acids.

The rearrangement joins TRBV19 to TRBJ2-5, with a tentative D call TRBD1 (6 bases). The CDR3 is 16 residues long. Germline V gives CDR1 LNHDA, CDR2 SQIVND (reference sequence). Trimming stripped 4 bases from V and 4 bases from J, with 19 bases between. This CDR3 is CASSTDQGFAGETQYF. CDR3 DNA: TGTGCCAGTAGTACAGACCAGGGGTTCGCGGGAGAGACCCAGTACTTC. Using reference TRBV19 and TRBJ2-5 for the parts outside the CDR3, the full variable domain is DGGITQSPKYLFRKEGQNVTLSCEQNLNHDAMYWYRQDPGQGLRLIYYSQIVNDFQKGDIAEGYSVSREKKESFPLTVTSAQKNPTAFYLCASSTDQGFAGETQYFGPGTRLLVL.

The chain couples TRBV28 to TRBJ2-7; TRBD1 agrees at 8 bases. Germline lookup yields CDR1 MDHEN and CDR2 SYDVKM. The junction had 7 bases not matched to a gene; V was cut back by 3 bases and J by 0 bases. The CDR3 has 16 residues. CDR3 nucleotides: TGTGCCAGCAGTTTCTCAGGGGGCTGGAGCTCCTACGAGCAGTACTTC. Amino acid sequence: CASSFSGGWSSYEQYF. The variable domain in full, with the rest retrieved from reference TRBV28 and TRBJ2-7, is DVKVTQSSRYLVKRTGEKVFLECVQDMDHENMFWYRQDPGLGLRLIYFSYDVKMKEKGDIPEGYSVSREKKERFSLILESASTNQTSMYLCASSFSGGWSSYEQYFGPGTRLTVT.

This rearrangement joins TRBV7-9 to TRBJ1-5; possibly TRBD1 for D (6 bases). Trimming stripped 0 bases from V and 3 bases from J, with 6 bases between. The CDR3 is 14 residues long. CDR1 and CDR2 from the germline V gene are SEHNR and FQNEAQ (reference sequence). DNA of the CDR3: TGTGCCAGCAGCTTAGCGGGGGCCAATCAGCCCCAGCATTTT. Residues: CASSLAGANQPQHF.

The chain couples TRBV5-1 to TRBJ2-2; D is perhaps TRBD2 (7 bases). CDR1 and CDR2 (germline): SGHRS, YFSETQ. V was cut by 9 bases and J by 2 bases, with 14 bases left in between. The CDR3 consists of 14 residues. The DNA of the CDR3 is TGCGCCACCCGTCCGGGGGGCAACACCGGGGAGCTGTTTTTT. Protein sequence: CATRPGGNTGELFF.

V and J are TRBV6-5 and TRBJ2-7, with 13 nucleotides matching TRBD2. In germline, CDR1 is MNHEY, CDR2 SVGAGI. Germline trimming cut 6 bases from V and 4 bases from J; bases unmatched to any gene: 3. The CDR3 consists of 14 residues. The CDR3 here is CASSRLAGGYEQYF. The CDR3, as DNA: TGTGCCAGCAGCCGACTAGCGGGAGGTTACGAGCAGTACTTC.

This clone was seen a single time. The chain couples TRBV5-1 to TRBJ2-3; 8 nucleotides match TRBD2. Per the germline V gene, CDR1 is SGHRS and CDR2 is YFSETQ. The trim removed 4 bases at V and 4 bases at J, leaving 8 bases unmatched. CDR3 length: 15 residues. CDR3 coding DNA: TGCGCCAGCAGCCTTATTGGGCGGGAGGCAGATACGCAGTATTTT. It encodes CASSLIGREADTQYF.

The chain carries TRBV10-3 and TRBJ2-1; maybe TRBD2 (6 bases). This CDR3 is built from 14 residues. Germline CDR1 reads ENHRY; CDR2 reads SYGVKD. Between the trimmed V and J ends, which lost 10 bases and 8 bases, there was a span of 21 bases. In DNA, the CDR3 is TGTGCCACCTCGCGTGGCGGGGCGGAGGATGAGCAGTTCTTC. Translation gives CATSRGGAEDEQFF.

This chain connects TRBV6-5 to TRBJ2-1; 13 bases match TRBD2. This CDR3 comprises 15 residues. Germline CDR1 MNHEY, CDR2 SVGAGI. V was pared by 6 bases and J by 6 bases, with 5 bases of the junction left unmatched. The DNA of the CDR3 is TGTGCCAGCAGCCTCGGACTAGCGGGAGCCAATGAGCAGTTCTTC. This sequence encodes CASSLGLAGANEQFF.

This chain links TRBV30 with TRBJ2-7; no firm D call. V shed 2 bases and J shed 2 bases, with 13 bases lying between them. CDR1 and CDR2 (germline): GTSNPN, SVGIG (reference sequence). The CDR3 spans 14 residues. The CDR3 nucleotides are TGTGCCTGGAGTTGGGCCAATGGTGCCTACGAGCAGTACTTC. This translates into CAWSWANGAYEQYF.

This chain connects TRBV5-1 to TRBJ2-5, with D tentatively TRBD2 (6 bases). Per the germline V gene, CDR1 is SGHRS and CDR2 is YFSETQ. The CDR3 runs 16 residues. Trimming took off 4 bases at V and 2 bases at J, with 18 bases between the two ends. CDR3 DNA: TGCGCCAGCAGCCCCACCTCCGGGGGACGGCAAGAGACCCAGTACTTC. Translating gives CASSPTSGGRQETQYF. Based on the CDR3 plus reference TRBV5-1 and TRBJ2-5, the full variable domain is KAGVTQTPRYLIKTRGQQVTLSCSPISGHRSVSWYQQTPGQGLQFLFEYFSETQRNKGNFPGRFSGRQFSNSRSEMNVSTLELGDSALYLCASSPTSGGRQETQYFGPGTRLLVL.

The J gene is TRBJ2-2, the V gene TRBV28; D ambiguous. This CDR3 is 17 amino acids long. Trimming took 11 bases from V and 1 from J, leaving 23 bases between them. Germline V gene sequence: CDR1 MDHEN, CDR2 SYDVKM. This chain's CDR3 is CASHTEVTSGNTGELFF. The DNA for the CDR3 is TGTGCCTCCCATACGGAAGTCACCAGTGGGAACACCGGGGAGCTGTTTTTT.

The V call is TRBV6-1, the J call TRBJ1-2, with D hard to call. CDR1 and CDR2 from the germline V gene are MNHNS and SASEGT. The V and J ends lost 3 bases and 4 bases respectively, with 12 bases between them. This CDR3 is 14 amino acids long. CDR3 sequence reads: CASSDWEGAYGYTF. The CDR3 nucleotides are TGTGCCAGCAGTGACTGGGAAGGTGCCTATGGCTACACCTTC.

The V call is TRBV6-6, the J call TRBJ1-1; D call uncertain. Per germline, CDR1 MNHNY and CDR2 SVGAGI (reference sequence). Trimming left V 2 bases short and J 5 bases short, with 3 bases between. CDR3 size: 11 residues. The DNA of the CDR3 is TGTGCCAGCAGTTACCCTACTGAAGCTTTCTTT. Encoded protein: CASSYPTEAFF.

The gene calls are TRBV10-3 and TRBJ2-5; D possibly corresponds to TRBD2 (5 bases). In germline, CDR1 is ENHRY, CDR2 SYGVKD. V was cut by 5 bases and J by 3 bases, with 7 bases left in between. The CDR3 contains 12 residues. CDR3 sequence: CAISSGEETQYF. The CDR3 DNA sequence: TGTGCCATCAGTTCCGGGGAAGAGACCCAGTACTTC.

The V and J genes are TRBV5-4 and TRBJ2-2; D gene ambiguous. Germline CDR1 and CDR2: SGHNT and YYREEE (reference sequence). Deletions cut 0 bases from V and 0 bases from J, with 9 bases between. The CDR3 is 16 amino acids. The CDR3 coding sequence is TGTGCCAGCAGCTTGGAGCACGGTCCGAACACCGGGGAGCTGTTTTTT. It specifies CASSLEHGPNTGELFF.

The V gene is TRBV12-2, the J gene TRBJ1-3. TRBV12-2 counts as a pseudogene. The CDR3 covers 14 residues. CDR3 region: CASRLGLSGNTIYF. The CDR3 DNA is TGTGCAAGTCGCTTAGGTCTTTCTGGAAACACCATATATTTT.